These 19 T cell receptor beta chains came from one sample sequenced in a study of PD-1 blockade in classical Hodgkin lymphoma. Each patient's relapse followed autologous stem cell transplantation, and brentuximab vedotin exposure varied. TCRdb's table, derived via immunoSEQ multiplex PCR, lists solely in-frame clones and lacks some. The sample contains just over 50,000 clones, around 67% of which appear only once. The source was peripheral blood mononuclear cells (PBMCs), collected before the second cycle of nivolumab. The receptors originated from a human donor with classical Hodgkin lymphoma.

V gene TRBV6-1 combines with J gene TRBJ1-2; unclear D gene. The germline V gene encodes CDR1 MNHNS and CDR2 SASEGT. The CDR3 contains 15 residues. Deletions cut 0 bases from V and 6 bases from J, with 14 bases between. The CDR3 sequence is CASSEASPGGDGYTF. In nucleotides, the CDR3 is TGTGCCAGCAGTGAAGCGTCCCCAGGCGGAGATGGCTACACCTTC.

In DNA, the CDR3 is TGTGCCAGCAGCGTAGAATCCGGGGACGAGCAGTACTTC. The encoded protein is CASSVESGDEQYF. V gene TRBV9 combines with J gene TRBJ2-7; D might be TRBD2 (5 bases). This CDR3 is 13 amino acids long. Trimming removed 0 bases from V and 5 bases from J, with 9 bases in between. CDR1 is SGDLS and CDR2 is YYNGEE in the germline V gene.

The chain combines TRBV7-2 with TRBJ2-1; D possibly corresponds to TRBD1 (6 bases). The ends were cut back, 5 bases at V and 8 bases at J, with 13 bases in the middle. In germline, CDR1 is SGHTA, CDR2 FQGNSA. CDR3 length: 13 residues. The CDR3 DNA reads TGTGCCAGCAGCACCCGGGACACCCATGAGCAGTTCTTC. Its translation is CASSTRDTHEQFF.

The J gene is TRBJ2-1, the V gene TRBV6-1; 11 nucleotides match TRBD1. The ends lost 5 bases at V and 9 bases at J; junction bases unmatched: 9. The CDR3 runs to 15 residues. Looked up from germline, CDR1 is MNHNS and CDR2 is SASEGT. CDR3 sequence: CASSTWGQGVGEQFF. CDR3 bases: TGTGCCAGCAGTACCTGGGGACAGGGGGTGGGTGAGCAGTTCTTC.

This chain uses TRBV28 with TRBJ2-7; 12 nucleotides line up with TRBD1. The CDR3 loop spans 15 amino acids. Germline trimming cut 10 bases from V and 7 bases from J; bases unmatched to any gene: 14. The V gene's germline CDR1 is MDHEN and CDR2 SYDVKM. CDR3 sequence: CATLTRDRGPGEQYF. CDR3 DNA: TGTGCCACCCTCACCCGGGACAGGGGGCCGGGTGAGCAGTACTTC. Full variable domain (remainder filled in from reference TRBV28 and TRBJ2-7): DVKVTQSSRYLVKRTGEKVFLECVQDMDHENMFWYRQDPGLGLRLIYFSYDVKMKEKGDIPEGYSVSREKKERFSLILESASTNQTSMYLCATLTRDRGPGEQYFGPGTRLTVT.

The J gene is TRBJ2-6, the V gene TRBV29-1; D unclear. The germline gives CDR1 SQVTM, CDR2 ANQGSEA. This CDR3 contains 12 residues. Trimming cost V 8 bases and J 4 bases, with 9 bases left between them. CDR3 nucleotides: TGCAGCTTTTCGGCCGGGGCCAACGTCCTGACTTTC. It specifies CSFSAGANVLTF.

The rearrangement joins TRBV9 to TRBJ1-1, with D tentatively TRBD1 (6 bases). The germline V and J ends were trimmed by 0 bases and 3 bases, with 9 bases remaining between them. Germline CDR1 and CDR2: SGDLS and YYNGEE. The CDR3 covers 14 residues. The CDR3 region has the DNA TGTGCCAGCAGCGTAGGAGACAGGCACACTGAAGCTTTCTTT. It yields the protein CASSVGDRHTEAFF.

The chain links TRBV19 to TRBJ1-3; tentatively, D is TRBD1 (6 bases). Germline V lookup: CDR1 LNHDA, CDR2 SQIVND (reference sequence). CDR3 size: 16 residues. Trimming shortened V by 7 bases and J by 0 bases, and 16 bases separated the two germline ends. The CDR3 protein is CASTSPYRDSGNTIYF. CDR3 sequence (DNA): TGTGCCAGTACCAGTCCTTACAGGGACTCTGGAAACACCATATATTTT.

This clone was seen only a few times. This sequence joins TRBV6-1 and TRBJ2-6, with D hard to call. Per the germline V gene, CDR1 is MNHNS and CDR2 is SASEGT. The V and J ends lost 4 bases and 4 bases respectively, with 11 bases between them. The CDR3 totals 15 residues. The CDR3 region is CASSATPQGANVLTF. The CDR3 DNA sequence: TGTGCCAGCAGTGCCACACCACAGGGGGCCAACGTCCTGACTTTC.

The CDR3, as DNA: TGTGCCAGCCAAACCCTAGGGGGTTCCTACAATGAGCAGTTCTTC. Translating it yields CASQTLGGSYNEQFF. This chain joins TRBV6-6 and TRBJ2-1; the D gene is possibly TRBD1 (6 bases). The V gene lost 8 bases and the J gene lost 1 base, with 15 bases spanning the gap. CDR3 length: 15 residues. CDR1 MNHNY and CDR2 SVGAGI come from the germline V gene (reference sequence).

The chain links TRBV19 to TRBJ2-3, with D unresolved. CDR1 is LNHDA and CDR2 is SQIVND in the germline V gene (reference sequence). This CDR3 spans 12 amino acids. Trimming removed 6 bases from V and 1 base from J, with 5 bases in between. The chain's CDR3 is CASSLGTDTQYF. CDR3 DNA: TGTGCCAGTAGCCTGGGCACAGATACGCAGTATTTT.

This chain links TRBV10-1 with TRBJ1-1; unclear D gene. The CDR3 spans 13 residues. Germline values: CDR1 WNHNN, CDR2 SYGVQD (reference sequence). V was clipped by 3 bases and J by 7 bases, with 12 bases between them. The CDR3 region is CASSDAPEGEAFF. CDR3 nucleotide sequence: TGCGCCAGCAGTGATGCTCCCGAAGGTGAAGCTTTCTTT.

The gene calls are TRBV18 and TRBJ1-3; D is unclear. Trimming removed 3 bases from V and 0 bases from J, with 12 bases in between. This CDR3 comprises 16 residues. CDR1 KGHSH and CDR2 LQKENI come from the germline V gene. The chain's CDR3 is CASSPKVEPSGNTIYF. The CDR3 DNA reads TGTGCCAGCTCACCTAAGGTTGAACCCTCTGGAAACACCATATATTTT.

The chain recombines TRBV7-2 with TRBJ1-3; D not certain. The CDR3 is 15 amino acids. Germline CDR1 reads SGHTA; CDR2 reads FQGNSA. V lost 2 bases, J lost 4 bases, and 12 bases lay in between. The CDR3 sequence: CASSLSSLQGNTIYF. CDR3 coding DNA: TGTGCCAGCAGCTTATCCTCTCTCCAAGGAAACACCATATATTTT.

V is TRBV7-9 and J is TRBJ1-2; D is perhaps TRBD1 (5 bases). V was pared by 1 base and J by 4 bases, with 10 bases between. CDR1 SEHNR and CDR2 FQNEAQ come from the germline V gene (reference sequence). This CDR3 comprises 14 residues. Here the CDR3 reads CASSLGDGTYGYTF. In DNA form, the CDR3 reads TGTGCCAGCAGCTTAGGGGACGGGACCTATGGCTACACCTTC.

J is TRBJ2-7 and V is TRBV6-5; TRBD2 matches 9 bases. Trimming cost V 5 bases and J 2 bases; bases outside gene matches: 7. CDR3 length: 15 amino acids. Germline CDR1 MNHEY, CDR2 SVGAGI. The CDR3: CASSPTSGPPYEQYF. DNA of the CDR3: TGTGCCAGCAGTCCGACTAGCGGACCCCCCTACGAGCAGTACTTC.

The rearrangement links TRBV7-9 to TRBJ2-3; TRBD2 agrees at 7 bases. The CDR3 sequence is 13 residues long. Germline V gene data show CDR1 as SEHNR and CDR2 as FQNEAQ (reference sequence). V gave up 3 bases and J gave up 13 bases; unmatched junction bases: 10. This CDR3 is CASSLTPSGGEYF. In nucleotides, the CDR3 is TGTGCCAGCAGCTTGACCCCCAGTGGGGGGGAGTATTTT.

V is TRBV10-1 and J is TRBJ2-1; D uncertain. This CDR3 comprises 14 residues. Trimming left V 8 bases short and J 4 bases short, with 15 bases between. In germline, CDR1 is WNHNN, CDR2 SYGVQD (reference sequence). The CDR3 loop is CASADGWSYNEQFF. The CDR3 DNA reads TGCGCCAGCGCAGACGGGTGGTCTTACAATGAGCAGTTCTTC.

This clone appeared once. V and J are TRBV27 and TRBJ1-2, with 9 bases matching TRBD1. Germline CDR1 is MNHEY and CDR2 is SMNVEV (reference sequence). Trimming at V came to 5 bases and at J to 6 bases, leaving 1 base not matched to a gene. The CDR3 loop spans 12 amino acids. The CDR3 nucleotides read TGTGCCAGCAGTCGGGACAGGGATGGCTACACCTTC. This sequence encodes CASSRDRDGYTF.